The 13 T cell receptor beta chains in this list originate from one sample, sequenced in a study of OX40 agonist ivuxolimab in advanced cancers. Repertoires were generated with immunoSEQ multiplex PCR, while TCRdb's copy carries only in-frame clones and drops some. The sample shows about 59,000 clones, about 89% of them seen only once. The starting material was CD4+ or CD8+ T cells sorted from blood, obtained in a trial of the OX40 agonist ivuxolimab. The source is an adult with an advanced solid tumor such as melanoma, head and neck, liver or kidney cancer.

The CDR3 is CASSEWGRGRGNTEAFF. The CDR3 coding sequence is TGTGCCAGCAGTGAATGGGGCAGGGGGCGAGGAAACACTGAAGCTTTCTTT. This chain uses TRBV2 with TRBJ1-1; 8 bases are shared with TRBD1. This CDR3 has 17 residues. The trim removed 2 bases at V and 2 bases at J, leaving 10 bases unmatched. Germline CDR1 SNHLY, CDR2 FYNNEI.

The gene calls are TRBV7-2 and TRBJ1-2; 9 nucleotides match TRBD1. The J segment lost 10 bases and the V segment lost 1 base, leaving 10 bases of the junction unmatched. Germline CDR1 and CDR2: SGHTA and FQGNSA. The length of the CDR3 is 15 residues. This chain's CDR3 is CASSLDRTGVGSYTF. The CDR3 DNA follows: TGTGCCAGCAGCTTAGATCGGACAGGGGTTGGATCCTACACCTTC.

The chain joins TRBV27 to TRBJ2-1; possible D gene TRBD2, 7 bases. The germline V gene encodes CDR1 MNHEY and CDR2 SMNVEV (reference sequence). The CDR3 has 16 residues. The V gene lost 4 bases and the J gene lost 5 bases, with 18 bases spanning the gap. DNA of the CDR3: TGTGCCAGCAGTTCCTACAGGAGGGGGGGGAACAATGAGCAGTTCTTC. Translating it yields CASSSYRRGGNNEQFF.

The sample holds a few counts of this clone. This rearrangement joins TRBV4-1 to TRBJ2-7; 7 nucleotides agree with TRBD1. Unmatched junction bases numbered 4, after V lost 3 bases and J lost 5 bases. CDR1 is MGHRA and CDR2 is YSYEKL in the germline V gene. The CDR3 spans 13 residues. The CDR3 protein is CASSHDRVHEQYF. The CDR3 DNA is TGCGCCAGCAGCCACGACAGGGTGCACGAGCAGTACTTC.

The V call is TRBV29-1, the J call TRBJ2-3; 9 positions match TRBD1. This CDR3 is built from 14 residues. Germline V gene data show CDR1 as SQVTM and CDR2 as ANQGSEA. The trim removed 6 bases at V and 1 base at J, leaving 5 bases unmatched. CDR3: CSVTGQGGTDTQYF. For the CDR3, the DNA is TGCAGCGTCACGGGACAGGGTGGCACAGATACGCAGTATTTT.

With respect to this clone: The same CDR3 can be traced to other DNA sequences in this sample. This chain connects TRBV7-2 to TRBJ2-7, with 12 bases identical to TRBD2. The J segment lost 6 bases and the V segment lost 6 bases, leaving 9 bases of the junction unmatched. Germline-derived CDR1 and CDR2 are SGHTA and FQGNSA. This CDR3 contains 15 residues. The CDR3 sequence: CASSTTSGRGLEQYF. CDR3 bases: TGTGCCAGCAGTACGACTAGCGGGAGAGGGCTCGAGCAGTACTTC.

The CDR3 DNA reads as TGTGCCTCTTCCACGGGCCAGGGGCGCCACGAGCAGTACTTC. As protein: CASSTGQGRHEQYF. The chain has TRBV10-3 and TRBJ2-7; D may be TRBD1 (6 bases). Trimming took off 11 bases at V and 5 bases at J, with 22 bases between the two ends. Germline V gene data show CDR1 as ENHRY and CDR2 as SYGVKD. This CDR3 is built from 14 residues.

The chain couples TRBV19 to TRBJ2-1; 8 bases line up with TRBD2. The junction had 9 bases not matched to a gene; V was cut back by 11 bases and J by 0 bases. The CDR3 extends over 15 amino acids. In germline, CDR1 is LNHDA, CDR2 SQIVND (reference sequence). The CDR3 sequence is CAVRSSGSSYNEQFF. The CDR3 bases are TGTGCCGTGAGGTCTAGCGGGTCCTCCTACAATGAGCAGTTCTTC.

This rearrangement joins TRBV30 to TRBJ1-5; no firm D call. V lost 1 base and J lost 1, with 5 bases in between. CDR1 is GTSNPN and CDR2 is SVGIG in the germline V gene (reference sequence). CDR3 size: 13 residues. The CDR3 sequence: CAWSEVSNQPQHF. The CDR3 region has the DNA TGTGCCTGGAGTGAGGTGAGCAATCAGCCCCAGCATTTT.

The chain recombines TRBV7-9 with TRBJ1-1; 7 nucleotides align to TRBD1. CDR1 and CDR2 from the germline V gene are SEHNR and FQNEAQ (reference sequence). CDR3 length: 15 amino acids. V trimming: 3 bases; J trimming: 5 bases; junction bases outside the gene matches: 9. The CDR3 DNA follows: TGTGCCAGCAGCTTCCGTTTGAGGGGGCAGACTGAAGCTTTCTTT. Residues: CASSFRLRGQTEAFF.

V and J are TRBV6-1 and TRBJ2-5; perhaps TRBD1 as D (6 bases). The J call is uncertain, as TRBJ2-7 better fits the DNA end. CDR1 and CDR2 (germline): MNHNS, SASEGT. CDR3 length equals 18 residues. The CDR3 loop reads CASSEADSAILVSYEQYF. The CDR3 DNA sequence: TGTGCCAGCAGTGAAGCGGACAGCGCGATCCTCGTCTCTTACGAGCAGTACTTC.

A few counts support this clone. This chain uses TRBV5-6 with TRBJ1-1; TRBD1 is a possible D gene (5 bases). The ends were cut back, 2 bases at V and 1 base at J, with 12 bases in the middle. CDR1 and CDR2 from the germline V gene are SGHDT and YYEEEE. The CDR3 length is 15 residues. CDR3 region: CASSFSGAPNTEAFF. The DNA of the CDR3 is TGTGCCAGCAGCTTCTCCGGGGCACCGAACACTGAAGCTTTCTTT.

The chain links TRBV19 to TRBJ2-6; 9 nucleotides agree with TRBD1. The CDR3 covers 17 residues. J was trimmed by 0 bases and V by 5 bases; bases with no gene match: 5. Germline CDR1 and CDR2: LNHDA and SQIVND (reference sequence). This CDR3 reads CASSWGQGFSGANVLTF. For the CDR3, the DNA is TGTGCCAGTAGTTGGGGACAGGGATTCTCTGGGGCCAACGTCCTGACTTTC.